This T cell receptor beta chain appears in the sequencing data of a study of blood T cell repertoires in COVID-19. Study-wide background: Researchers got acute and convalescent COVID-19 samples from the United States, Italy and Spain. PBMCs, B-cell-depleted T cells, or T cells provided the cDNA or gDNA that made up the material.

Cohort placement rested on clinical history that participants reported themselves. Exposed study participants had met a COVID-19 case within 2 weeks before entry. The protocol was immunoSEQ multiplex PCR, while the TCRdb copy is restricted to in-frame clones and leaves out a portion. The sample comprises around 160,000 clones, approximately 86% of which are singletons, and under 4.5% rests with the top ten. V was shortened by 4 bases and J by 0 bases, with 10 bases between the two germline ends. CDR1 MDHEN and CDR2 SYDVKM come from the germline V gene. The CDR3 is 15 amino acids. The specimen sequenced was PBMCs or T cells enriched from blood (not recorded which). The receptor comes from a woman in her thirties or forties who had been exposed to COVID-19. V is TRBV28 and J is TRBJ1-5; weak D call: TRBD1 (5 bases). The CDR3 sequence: CASSSGGYSNQPQHF. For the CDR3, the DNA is TGTGCCAGCAGTTCGGGGGGGTATAGCAATCAGCCCCAGCATTTT.